This T cell receptor (beta chain) came from a study of PD-1 blockade in classical Hodgkin lymphoma. Trimming took 1 base from V and 1 from J; bases not matched to a gene: 4. Germline assignment: CDR1 MGHRA and CDR2 YSYEKL. The CDR3 spans 16 residues. Following autologous stem cell transplantation, relapse occurred in every patient, and exposure to brentuximab vedotin varied. Repertoires were generated with immunoSEQ multiplex PCR, while TCRdb's copy carries only in-frame clones and drops some. The top ten clones hold about an eighth of a sample with around 20,000 clones, roughly 88% of them seen once.

This sequence joins TRBV4-1 and TRBJ1-5, with 7 positions matching TRBD1. This TCR derives from a human donor with classical Hodgkin lymphoma. Sequenced material: peripheral blood mononuclear cells (PBMCs), taken before the second cycle of nivolumab. The CDR3 reads CASSQGQGTSNQPQHF. Written as DNA, the CDR3 is TGCGCCAGCAGCCAAGGACAGGGTACCAGCAATCAGCCCCAGCATTTT.